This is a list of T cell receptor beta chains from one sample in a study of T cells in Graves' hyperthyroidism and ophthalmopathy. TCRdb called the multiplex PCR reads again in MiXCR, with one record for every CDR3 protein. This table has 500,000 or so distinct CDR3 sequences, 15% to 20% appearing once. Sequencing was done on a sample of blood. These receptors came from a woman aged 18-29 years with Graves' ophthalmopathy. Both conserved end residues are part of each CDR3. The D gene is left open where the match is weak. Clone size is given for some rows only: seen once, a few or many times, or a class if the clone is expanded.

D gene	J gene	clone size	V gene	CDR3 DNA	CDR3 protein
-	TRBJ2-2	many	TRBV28	TGTGCCAGCAGTTTCGGCAGGGACGCCGGGGAGCTGTTTTTT	CASSFGRDAGELFF
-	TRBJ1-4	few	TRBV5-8	TGTGCCAGCAGACAGGAGCCTTTTGATGAAAAACTGTTTTTT	CASRQEPFDEKLFF
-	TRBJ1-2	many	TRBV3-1	TGTGCCAGCAGCCAAGAGACGTTGGCGCGGGGCTACACCTTC	CASSQETLARGYTF
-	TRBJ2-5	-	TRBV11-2	TGTGCCAGCAGCGATCTACCAGGGCTGGGGGAGGCCCAGTACTTC	CASSDLPGLGEAQYF
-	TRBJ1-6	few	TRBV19	TGTGCCAGTACCGAAACCTCCTATAATTCACCCCTCCACTTT	CASTETSYNSPLHF
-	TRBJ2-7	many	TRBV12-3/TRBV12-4	TGTGCCAGCAGTTTAGCGCTGGGGAACGAGCAGTACTTC	CASSLALGNEQYF
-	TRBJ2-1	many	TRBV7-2	TGTGCCACCAGCACTGAAGAGGGTGAGGGGGATCCCTACAATGAGCAGTTCTTC	CATSTEEGEGDPYNEQFF
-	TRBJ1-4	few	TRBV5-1	TGCGCCAGCAGCCGGACGGGGGCTTACGGGAATAATGAAAAACTGTTTTTT	CASSRTGAYGNNEKLFF
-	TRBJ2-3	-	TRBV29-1	TGCAGCGTTGAAGCGGGGGACTCTACAGATACGCAGTATTTT	CSVEAGDSTDTQYF
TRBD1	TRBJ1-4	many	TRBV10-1	TGCGCCAGCAGTGAGTCGAAGGGACAGCGAAGAGGTGAAAAACTGTTTTTT	CASSESKGQRRGEKLFF
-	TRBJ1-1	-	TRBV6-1	TGTGCCACCCTAGTCCAGGATGGCACTGAAGCTTTCTTT	CATLVQDGTEAFF
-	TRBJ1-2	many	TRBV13	TGTGCCAGCAGCTTAGGGAAGTATGGCTACACCTTC	CASSLGKYGYTF
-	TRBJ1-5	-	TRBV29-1	-	CSGVGLAGVHEQFFGPGSNQPQHF
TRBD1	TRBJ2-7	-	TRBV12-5	TGTGCTAGTGGTTTGGTACTTGGGACAGGGTCTTTCGAGCAGTACTTC	CASGLVLGTGSFEQYF
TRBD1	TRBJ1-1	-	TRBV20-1	TGCAGTGCTAGAGGTCCGGGACAGGCCTACACTGAAGCTTTCTTT	CSARGPGQAYTEAFF
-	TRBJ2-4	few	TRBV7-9	TGTGCCAGCAGCCAAAAGGACAGAGACATTCAGTACTTC	CASSQKDRDIQYF
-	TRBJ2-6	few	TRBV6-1	TGTGCCAGCAGTGCCCGGGATTCCGTCTCTGGGGCCAACGTCCTGACTTTC	CASSARDSVSGANVLTF
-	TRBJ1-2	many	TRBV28	TGTGCCAGCAGTTTTACTTCGAGCTATGGCTACACCTTC	CASSFTSSYGYTF
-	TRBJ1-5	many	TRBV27	TGTGCCAGCAGTTTAAACGGACAGAGCAATCAGCCCCAGCATTTT	CASSLNGQSNQPQHF